This T cell receptor (beta chain) came from a study of PD-L1 blockade in urothelial cancer. Study at large: The year 2014 saw patients start atezolizumab, 1,200 mg intravenously every 3 weeks. Blood analyses occurred 3 weeks (second dose) and 6 weeks post treatment start.

Per the germline V gene, CDR1 is LNHDA and CDR2 is SQIVND (reference sequence). The CDR3 is 15 amino acids. V trimming: 6 bases; J trimming: 5 bases; junction bases outside the gene matches: 11. Time point reported: pretreatment peripheral blood. Individual patients had between 1 and 8 samples, taken pretreatment and on-treatment. Some clones are missing from TCRdb's copy, which holds only in-frame ones; the method was immunoSEQ multiplex PCR. Of approximately 50,000 clones in the sample, 86% were seen once. This receptor was identified in a man aged 55 to 70 with urothelial cancer. This sequence joins TRBV19 and TRBJ1-2, with 8 bases identical to TRBD1. The sample was PBMCs, taken around atezolizumab (anti-PD-L1) treatment. This CDR3 is CASSPRGQGAYGYTF. The CDR3 DNA sequence: TGTGCCAGTAGCCCCCGGGGGCAGGGGGCTTATGGCTACACCTTC.